These 13 T cell receptor beta chains came from one sample sequenced in a study of beta chain features in type 1 diabetes. All of the isolated RNA was reverse transcribed, so expressed TCRB transcripts were sequenced. Using immunoSEQ multiplex PCR, the repertoire was profiled, and TCRdb retains in-frame clones only, with some absent. The sample contains 110,000 to 150,000 clones, 9.5% to 10% of which appear only once. Sequencing was done on a sample of central memory CD4+ T cells from blood. Every receptor here comes from a woman aged 40 to 50 in good health.

The chain has TRBV5-1 and TRBJ2-2, with 8 bases fitting TRBD1. The CDR3 runs 13 residues. CDR1 is SGHRS and CDR2 is YFSETQ in the germline V gene. V lost 5 bases to trimming and J lost 7 bases; unmatched junction nucleotides: 4. For the CDR3, the DNA is TGCGCCAGCAGGGACAGGGAGAGCGGGGAGCTGTTTTTT. Protein sequence: CASRDRESGELFF.

In its sample, this clone was seen a few times. The V call is TRBV4-2, the J call TRBJ2-1; 12 bases line up with TRBD2. This CDR3 has 15 amino acids. CDR1 LGHNA and CDR2 YNFKEQ come from the germline V gene. J gave up 8 bases and V 6 bases, and 8 bases lay outside the gene matches. CDR3 in DNA: TGTGCCAGCAGTCCTGGACTAGCGGGGTATCATGAGCAGTTCTTC. It translates to CASSPGLAGYHEQFF.

This clone was detected ten times or more. The chain employs TRBV7-2 and TRBJ2-2; tentatively, D is TRBD2 (5 bases). Trimming removed 0 bases from V and 9 bases from J, with 14 bases in between. The CDR3 is 15 amino acids. Germline V CDR1 and CDR2: SGHTA, FQGNSA. The CDR3 sequence is CASSLAAGLHRELFF. As DNA, the CDR3 is TGTGCCAGCAGCTTAGCGGCAGGACTGCACCGGGAGCTGTTTTTT.

This chain uses TRBV4-2 with TRBJ2-3; 9 bases are a match to TRBD2. This CDR3 has 17 amino acids. J gave up 4 bases and V 1 base, and 9 bases lay outside the gene matches. Per the germline V gene, CDR1 is LGHNA and CDR2 is YNFKEQ. This CDR3 reads CASSQAGLAGRPDTQYF. The CDR3 coding sequence is TGTGCCAGCAGCCAAGCAGGGCTAGCGGGGAGGCCAGATACGCAGTATTTT.

The chain joins TRBV15 to TRBJ1-1, with TRBD1 matching 11 bases. V gave up 6 bases and J gave up 3 bases; unmatched junction bases: 6. Germline CDR1 reads LNHNV; CDR2 reads YYDKDF (reference sequence). CDR3 size: 15 residues. The CDR3 region has the DNA TGTGCCACCAGTCGGACAGGGGGCGCGGACACTGAAGCTTTCTTT. Amino acid sequence: CATSRTGGADTEAFF.

The V and J genes are TRBV2 and TRBJ1-2; no clear D gene. Deletions cut 0 bases from V and 7 bases from J, with 6 bases between. The CDR3 loop spans 12 amino acids. Germline CDR1 SNHLY, CDR2 FYNNEI. The CDR3 DNA sequence: TGTGCCAGCAGTGAAGCGCCTACTGGCTACACCTTC. Translating it yields CASSEAPTGYTF.

The chain is built from TRBV11-3 and TRBJ2-3, with 12 bases that match TRBD2. The V gene's germline CDR1 is SGHNT and CDR2 YENEEA. This CDR3 spans 16 amino acids. J gave up 4 bases and V 4 bases, and 6 bases lay outside the gene matches. For the CDR3, the DNA is TGTGCCAGCAGCTCTGGGACTAGCGGGTTGTCAGATACGCAGTATTTT. It codes for CASSSGTSGLSDTQYF.

V and J are TRBV6-1 and TRBJ1-2; 9 bases are shared with TRBD1. The V segment lost 8 bases and the J segment 3 bases; nucleotides outside the gene matches: 7. The CDR3 sequence is 14 residues long. Per germline, CDR1 MNHNS and CDR2 SASEGT. CDR3 sequence: CASGGQGRDYGYTF. DNA for the CDR3: TGTGCCAGCGGAGGACAGGGGAGAGACTATGGCTACACCTTC.

This chain uses TRBV5-1 with TRBJ2-5; no clear D gene. Trimming took 3 bases from V and 5 from J, leaving 8 bases between them. The CDR3 consists of 12 residues. Germline V gene data show CDR1 as SGHRS and CDR2 as YFSETQ. The chain's CDR3 is CASSSNWETQYF. DNA for the CDR3: TGCGCCAGCAGCTCTAATTGGGAGACCCAGTACTTC.

This clone was detected only a few times. The CDR3, as DNA: TGTGCCAGCTCACCACCCACGGGACAGGGAAAAGGCTACACCTTC. It encodes CASSPPTGQGKGYTF. V is TRBV18 and J is TRBJ1-2, with 9 bases aligning to TRBD1. CDR3 length equals 15 residues. The trim removed 0 bases at V and 8 bases at J, leaving 7 bases unmatched. Germline CDR1 and CDR2: KGHSH and LQKENI.

The genes are TRBV28 and TRBJ2-5, with TRBD1 identical over 8 bases. Near its end, the DNA agrees better with TRBJ2-7, so the J call may be wrong. The CDR3 is 15 amino acids. In germline, CDR1 is MDHEN, CDR2 SYDVKM. CDR3 residues: CASSSSGGNSYEQYF. CDR3 bases: TGTGCCAGCAGTTCTTCAGGGGGCAACTCCTACGAGCAGTACTTC.

The chain uses TRBV6-1 and TRBJ1-2; D gene uncertain. Germline lookup yields CDR1 MNHNS and CDR2 SASEGT. The CDR3 totals 13 residues. V lost 4 bases and J lost 3, with 9 bases in between. The CDR3, as DNA: TGTGCCAGCAGTGCGAGGACTGACTATGGCTACACCTTC. Its protein product is CASSARTDYGYTF.

The V gene is TRBV6-1, the J gene TRBJ1-4, with D possibly matching TRBD1 (6 bases). The V end lost 7 bases, the J end lost 6 bases, and 12 bases lay between the germline ends. CDR3 length equals 13 residues. Germline CDR1 and CDR2: MNHNS and SASEGT. The CDR3 DNA follows: TGTGCCAGCACCCGTCACAGGGATGAAAAACTGTTTTTT. Its protein is CASTRHRDEKLFF.